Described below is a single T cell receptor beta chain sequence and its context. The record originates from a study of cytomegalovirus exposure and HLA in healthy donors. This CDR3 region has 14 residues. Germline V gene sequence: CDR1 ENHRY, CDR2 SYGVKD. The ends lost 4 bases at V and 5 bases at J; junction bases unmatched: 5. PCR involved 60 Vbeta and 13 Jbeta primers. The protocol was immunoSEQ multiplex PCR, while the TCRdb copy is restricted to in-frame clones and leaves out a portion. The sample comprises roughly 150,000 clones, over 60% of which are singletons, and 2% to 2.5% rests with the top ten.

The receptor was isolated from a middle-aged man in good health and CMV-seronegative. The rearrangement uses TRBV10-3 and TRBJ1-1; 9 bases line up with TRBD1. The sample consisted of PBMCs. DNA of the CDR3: TGTGCCATCAGTGGGGGACAGGGAGGGACTGAAGCTTTCTTT. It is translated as CAISGGQGGTEAFF.